This T cell receptor (beta chain) was documented in a study of blood T cell repertoires in COVID-19. Assay: immunoSEQ multiplex PCR; the TCRdb copy retains only in-frame clones and omits some. The table lists approximately 110,000 clones, 75% to 90% of them singletons. Germline-derived CDR1 and CDR2 are GTSNPN and SVGIG (reference sequence). Trimming took off 4 bases at V and 2 bases at J, with 11 bases between the two ends. This CDR3 comprises 13 residues. The chain carries TRBV30 and TRBJ1-1; D remains ambiguous. The TCR was taken from a woman in her forties or fifties with acute or convalescent COVID-19. The sample taken for sequencing was peripheral blood. The DNA of the CDR3 is TGTGCCTGGAAATCCAGTGTAAACACTGAAGCTTTCTTT. It encodes CAWKSSVNTEAFF.